The source of this T cell receptor beta chain is a study of fetal regulatory T cell absence and autoimmunity. Study-level results: Pancreas and cord blood did not differ much in TRB family usage. Pancreas TCRs were oligoclonally enriched versus cord blood, some clones over 85-fold. Antigen-driven pancreatic autoimmunity before birth in IPEX was inferred from oligoclonal enrichment.

Turning to this clone: Its antigen is not known.

Trimming cost V 4 bases and J 5 bases; bases outside gene matches: 11. Per the germline V gene, CDR1 is LGHNA and CDR2 is YSLEER. This CDR3 has 16 residues. Clones were read by immunoSEQ multiplex PCR, and TCRdb kept only the in-frame ones, dropping some. The table lists about 46,000 clones, roughly 83% of them singletons, with 0.41% in the top ten. Sequenced material: cord blood. The chain combines TRBV4-3 with TRBJ2-5, with 9 nucleotides matching TRBD2. The sequence was collected from a newborn boy with IPEX syndrome. The CDR3 nucleotides read TGCGCCAGCAGCCGCGACCCGGGACTAGCAGGGGAGACCCAGTACTTC. Protein: CASSRDPGLAGETQYF.